This T cell receptor beta chain derives from a study of cytomegalovirus exposure and HLA in healthy donors. This clone was counted a single time. Its antigen is unidentified. Study-wide results and limits: As confirmed in vitro, a few CMV-associated chains were specific for CMV antigens. The authors listed 164 TCR beta chains as cytomegalovirus-associated.

The PCR was carried out with 60 Vbeta primers and 13 Jbeta primers. In the authors' methods: The count from a later analysis was about 80 million unique TCR beta chains, approximately 9.9 million of them shared. TCRdb's table, derived via immunoSEQ multiplex PCR, lists solely in-frame clones and lacks some. V, J and clone size reflect that table, while D and trimming were determined from the DNA. The sample contains under 150,000 clones, over 75% of which appear only once. This CDR3 contains 15 residues. Germline V lookup: CDR1 MGHRA, CDR2 YSYEKL. V trimming: 9 bases; J trimming: 4 bases; junction bases outside the gene matches: 9.

The chain has TRBV4-1 and TRBJ1-3; 10 nucleotides line up with TRBD1. The receptor was isolated from a woman aged 18-29 years in good health and CMV-seronegative. The sequenced sample consisted of PBMCs. The CDR3 protein is CASLPKTGGGNTIYF. CDR3 nucleotides: TGCGCCAGTTTACCTAAGACAGGGGGCGGAAACACCATATATTTT.